Listed below are T cell receptor beta chains from one sample, sequenced in a study of regulatory T cells in long-lasting Graves disease. TCRdb ran MiXCR on the multiplex PCR reads and lists one entry per CDR3 protein. The sample lists roughly 700,000 distinct CDR3 sequences, 30% seen once, with under 55% in the top ten. The specimen was peripheral blood mononuclear cells (PBMCs), collected when the disease was refractory, from a patient treated with antithyroid drugs. These receptors were obtained from a female donor with Graves disease. Both conserved end residues are trimmed from each CDR3. Fields, in order: clone size, J gene, V gene, CDR3 protein. Not every row has a clone size; where given, it reads once, few, many or a size class.

size: few
J: TRBJ1-6
V: TRBV6-1
CDR3: ASSSRSGQNSPLH

size: .
J: TRBJ1-5
V: TRBV19
CDR3: ASNNRGRGQPQH

size: .
J: TRBJ1-2
V: TRBV7-9
CDR3: ASIRQGRDGYT

size: few
J: TRBJ2-3
V: TRBV20-1
CDR3: SARRLALGADTQY

size: many
J: TRBJ1-5
V: TRBV6-9
CDR3: ASSYVSNQPQH

size: .
J: TRBJ1-6
V: TRBV6-2/TRBV6-3
CDR3: ASSYSTGGDNSPLH

size: many
J: TRBJ2-4
V: TRBV7-2
CDR3: ASSSTSGRVRAKNIQY

size: many
J: TRBJ2-7
V: TRBV11-2
CDR3: ASSLGSGSSYEQY

size: few
J: TRBJ1-2
V: TRBV30
CDR3: AWSDIAYGYT

size: once
J: TRBJ1-1
V: TRBV20-1
CDR3: SAGRDGGTEAF

size: few
J: TRBJ2-1
V: TRBV20-1
CDR3: SANPGAYNEQF

size: .
J: TRBJ2-5
V: TRBV20-1
CDR3: SAGSPAQETQY

size: .
J: TRBJ1-1
V: TRBV5-5
CDR3: ASSLGLTYEAF

size: .
J: TRBJ1-1
V: TRBV6-2/TRBV6-3
CDR3: ASSYSGGKGTEAF

size: few
J: TRBJ1-1
V: TRBV12-3/TRBV12-4
CDR3: ASSLERGHTEAF

size: few
J: TRBJ2-7
V: TRBV19
CDR3: ASSPSANYEQY

size: few
J: TRBJ1-4
V: TRBV5-1
CDR3: ASSLGEGNEKLF

size: few
J: TRBJ1-2
V: TRBV7-9
CDR3: ASSPQTDNYGYT

size: .
J: TRBJ2-7
V: TRBV6-2/TRBV6-3
CDR3: ASSADRGRYEQY

size: .
J: TRBJ1-1
V: TRBV5-6
CDR3: ASSPFRGLNTEAF

size: many
J: TRBJ2-7
V: TRBV6-1
CDR3: ASSVLREEGEQY

size: .
J: TRBJ1-6
V: TRBV20-1
CDR3: SAADRYNSPLH

size: many
J: TRBJ1-1
V: TRBV2
CDR3: ASAKHTNTEAF

size: many
J: TRBJ2-1
V: TRBV2
CDR3: ASRPNNEQF

size: few
J: TRBJ2-1
V: TRBV5-1
CDR3: ASSTGLRSSYNEQF

size: many
J: TRBJ1-1
V: TRBV28
CDR3: ASSPGTASEAF

size: many
J: TRBJ2-7
V: TRBV6-5
CDR3: ASSYNLAGDYEQY

size: many
J: TRBJ1-5
V: TRBV10-3
CDR3: AISGIDGFNQPQH

size: .
J: TRBJ2-5
V: TRBV18
CDR3: ASSADRKETQY

size: few
J: TRBJ2-2
V: TRBV19
CDR3: ASSPAPGKDRGGTGELF

size: few
J: TRBJ2-2
V: TRBV10-3
CDR3: AIPLAGGTNTGELF

size: many
J: TRBJ1-4
V: TRBV2
CDR3: ASIIEVATNEKLF

size: few
J: TRBJ2-5
V: TRBV2
CDR3: ASSGRLARMGETQY